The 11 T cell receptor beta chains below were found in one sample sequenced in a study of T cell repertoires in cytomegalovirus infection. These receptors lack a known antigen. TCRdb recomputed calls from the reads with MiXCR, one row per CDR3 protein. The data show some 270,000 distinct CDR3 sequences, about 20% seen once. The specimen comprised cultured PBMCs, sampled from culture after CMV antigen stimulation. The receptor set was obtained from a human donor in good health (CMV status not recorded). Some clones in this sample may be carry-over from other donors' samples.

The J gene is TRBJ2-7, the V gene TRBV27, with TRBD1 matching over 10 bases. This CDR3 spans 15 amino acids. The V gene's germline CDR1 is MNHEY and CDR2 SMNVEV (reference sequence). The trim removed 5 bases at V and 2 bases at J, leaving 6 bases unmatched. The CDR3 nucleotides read TGTGCCAGCAGTGCCGCCGGGACAGGGGCCTACGAGCAGTACTTC. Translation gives CASSAAGTGAYEQYF.

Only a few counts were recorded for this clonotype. The CDR3, as DNA: TGTGCCACGAGGAGCACTGCTATATCGGGTAGCTCCTATAATTCACCCCTCCACTTT. This codes for CATRSTAISGSSYNSPLHF. The V call is TRBV19, the J call TRBJ1-6; no firm D call. CDR3 length: 19 residues. The V end was cut by 10 bases, the J end by 0 bases, with 25 bases between. Germline CDR1 reads LNHDA; CDR2 reads SQIVND (reference sequence).

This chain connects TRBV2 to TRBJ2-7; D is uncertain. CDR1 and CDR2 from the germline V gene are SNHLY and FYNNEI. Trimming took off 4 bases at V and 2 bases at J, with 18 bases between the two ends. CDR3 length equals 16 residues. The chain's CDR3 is CASSGSTFGSPYEQYV. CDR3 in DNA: TGTGCCAGCAGTGGCTCGACCTTTGGCAGTCCCTACGAGCAGTACGTC.

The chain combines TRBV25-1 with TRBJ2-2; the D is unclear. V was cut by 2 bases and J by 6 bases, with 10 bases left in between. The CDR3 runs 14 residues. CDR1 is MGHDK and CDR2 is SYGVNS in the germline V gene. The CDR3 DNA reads TGTGCCAGCAGTGAAGGATTATTTCCCGGGGAGCTGTTTTTT. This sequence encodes CASSEGLFPGELFF.

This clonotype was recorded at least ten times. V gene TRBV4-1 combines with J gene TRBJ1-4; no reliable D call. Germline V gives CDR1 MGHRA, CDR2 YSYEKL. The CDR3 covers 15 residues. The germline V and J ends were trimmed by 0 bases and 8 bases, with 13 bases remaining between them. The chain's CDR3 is CASSQDRPGGEKLFF. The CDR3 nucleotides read TGCGCCAGCAGCCAAGATCGCCCCGGCGGAGAAAAACTGTTTTTT.

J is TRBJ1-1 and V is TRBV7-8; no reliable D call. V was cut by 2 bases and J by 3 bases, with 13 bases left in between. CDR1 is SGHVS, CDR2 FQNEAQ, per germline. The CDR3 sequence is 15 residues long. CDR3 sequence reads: CASSLMGRSDTEAFF. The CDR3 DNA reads TGTGCCAGCAGCTTAATGGGCCGGTCGGACACTGAAGCTTTCTTT.

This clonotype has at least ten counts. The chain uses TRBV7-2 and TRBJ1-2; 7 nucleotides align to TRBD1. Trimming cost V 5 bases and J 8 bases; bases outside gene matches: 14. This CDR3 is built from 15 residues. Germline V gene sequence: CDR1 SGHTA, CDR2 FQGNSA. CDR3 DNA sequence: TGTGCCAGCAGCCCAAACAGACAGGGCTCCGGGGGCTACACCTTC. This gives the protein CASSPNRQGSGGYTF. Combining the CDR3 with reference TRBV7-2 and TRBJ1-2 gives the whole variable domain GAGVSQSPSNKVTEKGKDVELRCDPISGHTALYWYRQSLGQGLEFLIYFQGNSAPDKSGLPSDRFSAERTGGSVSTLTIQRTQQEDSAVYLCASSPNRQGSGGYTFGSGTRLTVV.

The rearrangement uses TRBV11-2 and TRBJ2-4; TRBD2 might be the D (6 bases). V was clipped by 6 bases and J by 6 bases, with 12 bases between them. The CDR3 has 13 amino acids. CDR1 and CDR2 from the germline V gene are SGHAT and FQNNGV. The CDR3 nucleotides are TGTGCCAGCAGAGCCCTGGGGGGAAACATTCAGTACTTC. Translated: CASRALGGNIQYF.

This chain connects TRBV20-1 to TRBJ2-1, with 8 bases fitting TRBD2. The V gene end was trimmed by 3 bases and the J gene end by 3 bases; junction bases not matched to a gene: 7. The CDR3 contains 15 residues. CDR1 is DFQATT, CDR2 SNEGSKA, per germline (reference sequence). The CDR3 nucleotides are TGCAGTGCTAGTAAAGCGGGAGACCTCTACAATGAGCAGTTCTTC. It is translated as CSASKAGDLYNEQFF.

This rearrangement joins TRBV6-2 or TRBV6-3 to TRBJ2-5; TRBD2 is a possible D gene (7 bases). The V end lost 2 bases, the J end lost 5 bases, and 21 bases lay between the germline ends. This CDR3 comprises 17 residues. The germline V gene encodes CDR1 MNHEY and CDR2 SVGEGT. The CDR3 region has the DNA TGTGCCAGCAGTTACAACTCCCTTTTCGGGGGGCTTGAGACCCAGTACTTC. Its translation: CASSYNSLFGGLETQYF.

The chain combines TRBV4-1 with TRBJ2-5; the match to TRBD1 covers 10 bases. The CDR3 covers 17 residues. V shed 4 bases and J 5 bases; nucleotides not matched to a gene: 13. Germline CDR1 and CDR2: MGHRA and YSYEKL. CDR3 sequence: CASSRRLVGQGVETQYF. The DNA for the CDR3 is TGCGCCAGCAGCCGGAGGTTGGTTGGACAGGGGGTGGAGACCCAGTACTTC.